Here is one TCR beta chain with its context. Its antigen is not known. Treatment here: roughly 10-day PBMC culture with coronavirus spike peptide pools or control peptides (ViraFEST assay). ViraFEST used peptide pools to expand antigen-specific T cells, then sequenced TCRs. Culture conditions combined 2 million to 2.5 million PBMCs per well with around 9.7 IU/ml IL-2 and roughly 9.1 ug/ml peptide pools. The Oncomine TCR Beta short-read assay generated sequence data from the DNA of cultured CD4+ T cells. TCRdb analysed the PCR reads with MiXCR anew, one entry per CDR3 protein. Of some 17,000 distinct CDR3 sequences in the sample, roughly 45% were seen once. The data are from a study of vaccination and CD4 T cells after COVID-19. Study-wide context: Each control culture was treated with a CEFX pool, an HIV-1 Nef pool, or no peptide.

This CDR3 has 14 residues. Germline CDR1 SGHVS, CDR2 FNYEAQ. With 5 bases clipped from V and 5 bases from J, the junction kept 9 bases outside the gene matches. The sequence derives from a human donor who received a COVID-19 vaccine. The sample in question was CD4+ T cells from blood, cultured in vitro, obtained before SARS-CoV-2 vaccination. The chain combines TRBV7-6 with TRBJ2-7, with 7 bases identical to TRBD2. The CDR3 DNA reads as TGTGCCAGCAGCCGAAGGGAGGGAGGGCACGAGCAGTACTTC. As protein: CASSRREGGHEQYF.